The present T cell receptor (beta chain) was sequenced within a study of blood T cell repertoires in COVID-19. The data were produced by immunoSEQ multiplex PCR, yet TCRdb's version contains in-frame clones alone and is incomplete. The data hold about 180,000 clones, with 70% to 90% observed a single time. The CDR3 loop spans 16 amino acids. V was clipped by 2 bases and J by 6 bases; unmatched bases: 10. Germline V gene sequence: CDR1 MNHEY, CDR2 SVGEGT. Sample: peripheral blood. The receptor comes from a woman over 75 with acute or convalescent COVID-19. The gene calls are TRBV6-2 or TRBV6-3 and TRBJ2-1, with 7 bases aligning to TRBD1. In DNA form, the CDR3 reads TGTGCCAGCAGTTACGACAGGGTAAGGTGGAGCAATGAGCAGTTCTTC. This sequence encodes CASSYDRVRWSNEQFF.